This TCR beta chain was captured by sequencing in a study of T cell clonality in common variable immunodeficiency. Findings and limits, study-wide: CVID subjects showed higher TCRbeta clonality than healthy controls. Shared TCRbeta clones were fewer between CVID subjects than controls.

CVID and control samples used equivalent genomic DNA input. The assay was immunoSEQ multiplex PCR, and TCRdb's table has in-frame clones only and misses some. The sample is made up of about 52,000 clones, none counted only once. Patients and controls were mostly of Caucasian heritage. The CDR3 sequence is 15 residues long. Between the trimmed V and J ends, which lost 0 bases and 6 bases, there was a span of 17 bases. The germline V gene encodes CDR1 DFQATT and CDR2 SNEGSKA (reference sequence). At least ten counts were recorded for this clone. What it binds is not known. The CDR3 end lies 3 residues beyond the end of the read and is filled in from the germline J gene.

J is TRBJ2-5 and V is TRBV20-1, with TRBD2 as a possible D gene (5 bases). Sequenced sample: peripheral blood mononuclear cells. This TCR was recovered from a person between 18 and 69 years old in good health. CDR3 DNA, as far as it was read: TGCAGTGCTAGAGAGCAGGCGGGTCCCGGGAAGACC. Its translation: CSAREQAGPGKT. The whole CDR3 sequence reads CSAREQAGPGKTQYF.